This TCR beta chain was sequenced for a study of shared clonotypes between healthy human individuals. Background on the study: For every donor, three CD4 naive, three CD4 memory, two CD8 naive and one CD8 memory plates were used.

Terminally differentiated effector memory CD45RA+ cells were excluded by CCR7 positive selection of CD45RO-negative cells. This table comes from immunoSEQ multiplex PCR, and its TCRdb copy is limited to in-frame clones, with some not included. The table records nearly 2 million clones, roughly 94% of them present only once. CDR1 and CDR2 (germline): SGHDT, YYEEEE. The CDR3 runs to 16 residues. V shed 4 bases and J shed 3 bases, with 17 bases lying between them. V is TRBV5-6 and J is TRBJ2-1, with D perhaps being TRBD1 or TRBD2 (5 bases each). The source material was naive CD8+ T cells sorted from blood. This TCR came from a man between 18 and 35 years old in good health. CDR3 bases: TGTGCCAGCAGCCTGGGACCCCCCACTCTCTACAATGAGCAGTTCTTC. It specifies CASSLGPPTLYNEQFF. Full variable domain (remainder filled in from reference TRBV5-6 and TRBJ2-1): DAGVTQSPTHLIKTRGQQVTLRCSPKSGHDTVSWYQQALGQGPQFIFQYYEEEERQRGNFPDRFSGHQFPNYSSELNVNALLLGDSALYLCASSLGPPTLYNEQFFGPGTRLTVL.